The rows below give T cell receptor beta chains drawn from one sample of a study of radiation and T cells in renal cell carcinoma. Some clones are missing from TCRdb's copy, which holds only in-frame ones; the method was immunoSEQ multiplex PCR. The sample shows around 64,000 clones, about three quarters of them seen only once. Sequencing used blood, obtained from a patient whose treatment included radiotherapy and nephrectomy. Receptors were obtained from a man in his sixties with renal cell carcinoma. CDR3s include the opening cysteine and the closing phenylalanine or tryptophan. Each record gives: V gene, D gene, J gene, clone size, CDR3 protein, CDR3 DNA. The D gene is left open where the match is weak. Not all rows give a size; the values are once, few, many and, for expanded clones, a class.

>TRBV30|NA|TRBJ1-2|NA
CAWSPPVKYGYTF
TGTGCCTGGAGTCCTCCTGTGAAGTATGGCTACACCTTC
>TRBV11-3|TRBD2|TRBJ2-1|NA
CASSRTSSYNEQFF
TGTGCCAGCAGCCGGACTAGCTCCTACAATGAGCAGTTCTTC
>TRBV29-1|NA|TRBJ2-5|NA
CSVDAGGDETQYF
TGCAGCGTTGATGCTGGGGGCGATGAGACCCAGTACTTC
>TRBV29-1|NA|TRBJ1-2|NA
CSVDEGYTF
TGCAGCGTTGACGAGGGCTACACCTTC
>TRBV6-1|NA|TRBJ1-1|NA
CASTLTEDTEAFF
TGTGCCAGCACCCTCACAGAAGACACTGAAGCTTTCTTT
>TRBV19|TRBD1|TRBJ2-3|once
CASSPSTGARGTDTQYF
TGTGCCAGTAGTCCTTCGACAGGGGCGAGAGGCACAGATACGCAGTATTTT
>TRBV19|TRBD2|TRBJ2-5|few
CASSIGGLAGFKETQYF
TGTGCCAGTAGTATAGGCGGACTAGCGGGGTTCAAAGAGACCCAGTACTTC
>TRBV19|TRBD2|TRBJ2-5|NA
CASGTSGGKETQYF
TGTGCCAGTGGGACTAGCGGAGGGAAAGAGACCCAGTACTTC
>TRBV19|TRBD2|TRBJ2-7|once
CASSISGGGFYEQYF
TGTGCCAGTAGTATCTCTGGCGGGGGATTCTACGAGCAGTACTTC
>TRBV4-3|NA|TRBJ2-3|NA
CASSQGTGLKGTQYF
TGCGCCAGCAGCCAGGGGACGGGGCTAAAGGGTACGCAGTATTTT
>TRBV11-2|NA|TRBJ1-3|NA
CASSFGASNTGNTIYF
TGTGCCAGCAGCTTCGGAGCGAGCAATACTGGAAACACCATATATTTT
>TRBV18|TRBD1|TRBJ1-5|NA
CASARETGGDQPQHF
TGTGCCAGCGCGAGGGAGACAGGGGGGGATCAGCCCCAGCATTTT
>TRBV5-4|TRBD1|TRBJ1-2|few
CASSLAGQGGDGYTF
TGTGCCAGCAGCTTGGCGGGACAGGGGGGTGATGGCTACACCTTC
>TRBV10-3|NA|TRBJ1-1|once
CAILENTEAFF
TGTGCCATTTTAGAGAACACTGAAGCTTTCTTT
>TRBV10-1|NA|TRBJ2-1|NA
CASSKMGGNNEQFF
TGCGCCAGCAGTAAGATGGGAGGAAACAATGAGCAGTTCTTC
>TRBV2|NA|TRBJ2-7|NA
CASSWYGSYEQYF
TGTGCCAGCAGTTGGTACGGTTCCTACGAGCAGTACTTC
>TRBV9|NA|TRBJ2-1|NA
CASSGRGAGYNEQFF
TGTGCCAGCAGCGGACGCGGCGCGGGGTACAATGAGCAGTTCTTC
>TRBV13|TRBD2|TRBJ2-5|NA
CASSSYGLAGGRWTQYF
TGTGCCAGCAGCTCCTATGGACTAGCGGGGGGCAGGTGGACCCAGTACTTC
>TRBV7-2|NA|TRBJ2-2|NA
CASSPRVYTGELFF
TGTGCCAGCAGCCCCCGGGTTTACACCGGGGAGCTGTTTTTT
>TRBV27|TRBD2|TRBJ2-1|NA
CASRGGSGRGEQFF
TGTGCCAGCAGAGGGGGTAGCGGGAGGGGCGAGCAGTTCTTC
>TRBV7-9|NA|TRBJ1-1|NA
CASSLATDEAFF
TGTGCCAGCAGCTTAGCGACAGATGAAGCTTTCTTT
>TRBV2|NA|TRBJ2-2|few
CASGGENTGELFF
TGTGCCAGCGGTGGGGAGAACACCGGGGAGCTGTTTTTT
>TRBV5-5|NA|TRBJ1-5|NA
CASSYGEGQPQHF
TGTGCCAGCAGCTATGGTGAAGGTCAGCCCCAGCATTTT
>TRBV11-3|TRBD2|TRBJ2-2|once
CASSLGLAGTGELFF
TGTGCCAGCAGCCTAGGACTAGCGGGTACCGGGGAGCTGTTTTTT
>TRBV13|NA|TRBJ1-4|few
CASSSGYSRNEKLFF
TGTGCCAGCAGCTCCGGTTACAGTCGTAATGAAAAACTGTTTTTT
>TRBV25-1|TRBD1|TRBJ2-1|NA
CASSDRGQGAEQFF
TGTGCCAGCAGTGATCGGGGACAGGGGGCTGAGCAGTTCTTC
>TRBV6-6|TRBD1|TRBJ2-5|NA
CASRQGQGKETQYF
TGTGCCAGCAGACAGGGACAGGGAAAAGAGACCCAGTACTTC
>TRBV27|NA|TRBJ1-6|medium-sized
CASSLNSLSPLHF
TGTGCCAGCAGTTTAAATTCACTTTCACCCCTCCACTTT
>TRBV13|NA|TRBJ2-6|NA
CASSWPGALSSGANVLTF
TGTGCCAGCAGCTGGCCAGGGGCGCTAAGCTCTGGGGCCAACGTCCTGACTTTC
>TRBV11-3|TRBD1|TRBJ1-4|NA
CASSPGQATNEKLFF
TGTGCCAGCAGCCCCGGACAGGCAACTAATGAAAAACTGTTTTTT
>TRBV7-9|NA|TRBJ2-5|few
CASSGRDPVLYF
TGTGCCAGCAGCGGACGGGACCCAGTTCTGTACTTC
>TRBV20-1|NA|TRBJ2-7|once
CSAIQWREQYF
TGCAGTGCTATCCAATGGAGGGAGCAGTACTTC
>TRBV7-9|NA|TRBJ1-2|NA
CASSPRSSITPYGYTF
TGTGCCAGCAGCCCAAGATCCAGCATAACCCCCTATGGCTACACCTTC
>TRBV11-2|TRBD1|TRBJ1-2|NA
CASSNQGGEENYGYTF
TGTGCCAGCAGCAACCAGGGGGGGGAAGAAAACTATGGCTACACCTTC
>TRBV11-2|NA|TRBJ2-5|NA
CASSLSASGGTQYF
TGTGCCAGCAGCTTATCGGCCAGCGGCGGGACCCAGTACTTC
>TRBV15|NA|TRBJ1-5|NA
CATSSPLQGSNQPQHF
TGTGCCACCAGCAGCCCACTACAGGGTAGCAATCAGCCCCAGCATTTT
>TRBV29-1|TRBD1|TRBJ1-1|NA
CSVRWDRGTTEAFF
TGCAGCGTTAGATGGGACAGGGGCACCACTGAAGCTTTCTTT
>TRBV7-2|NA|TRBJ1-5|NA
CASSSPGSGQPQHF
TGTGCCAGCAGCTCACCGGGGTCCGGACAGCCCCAGCATTTT
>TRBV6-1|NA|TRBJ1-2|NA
CASSEVWTRYGYTF
TGTGCCAGCAGTGAAGTATGGACCAGGTATGGCTACACCTTC
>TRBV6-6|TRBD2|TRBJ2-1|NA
CASSSSGRANEQFF
TGTGCCAGCAGTTCTAGCGGGAGGGCCAATGAGCAGTTCTTC
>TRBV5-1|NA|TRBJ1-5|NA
CASSLGEVSNQPQHF
TGCGCCAGCAGCTTGGGGGAAGTTAGCAATCAGCCCCAGCATTTT
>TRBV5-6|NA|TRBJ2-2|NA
CASSWWQANTGELFF
TGTGCCAGCAGCTGGTGGCAGGCCAACACCGGGGAGCTGTTTTTT
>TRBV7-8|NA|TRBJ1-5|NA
CASSPTGIGPQHF
TGTGCCAGCAGCCCGACGGGTATAGGGCCCCAGCATTTT
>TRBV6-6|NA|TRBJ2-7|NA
CASSSRTGKYEQYF
TGTGCCAGCAGTTCCCGTACAGGGAAATACGAGCAGTACTTC
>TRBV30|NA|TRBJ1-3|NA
CAWSVSSGNTIYF
TGTGCCTGGAGTGTGTCCAGCGGAAACACCATATATTTT
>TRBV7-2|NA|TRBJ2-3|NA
CASSWTDSTDTQYF
TGTGCCAGCAGCTGGACAGATAGCACAGATACGCAGTATTTT